The 13 T cell receptor beta chains given below trace back to one sample, sequenced in a study of shared clonotypes between healthy human individuals. Cells designated naive CD8 were CD45RO-negative and were positively selected for CCR7, with terminally differentiated effector memory CD45RA+ cells excluded. Repertoires were generated with immunoSEQ multiplex PCR, while TCRdb's copy carries only in-frame clones and drops some. The data contain over 750,000 clones, roughly 96% of them singletons. Input material: naive CD8+ T cells sorted from blood. These receptor sequences come from a man in his thirties or forties in good health.

The chain joins TRBV5-4 to TRBJ1-2; TRBD1 agrees at 7 bases. Germline CDR1 SGHNT, CDR2 YYREEE (reference sequence). The CDR3 is made up of 15 amino acids. V trimming: 6 bases; J trimming: 5 bases; junction bases outside the gene matches: 13. The CDR3 spells CASNDVGGVGYGYTF. The CDR3 nucleotides read TGTGCCAGCAATGATGTAGGGGGCGTCGGGTATGGCTACACCTTC.

The J gene is TRBJ2-1, the V gene TRBV28; 7 bases agree with TRBD1. Germline-derived CDR1 and CDR2 are MDHEN and SYDVKM. CDR3 length: 15 residues. The V gene end was trimmed by 2 bases and the J gene end by 4 bases; junction bases not matched to a gene: 5. The CDR3 spells CASSLDRVLYNEQFF. The CDR3 bases are TGTGCCAGCAGTTTAGACAGGGTATTGTACAATGAGCAGTTCTTC.

This clone was recorded once. This chain connects TRBV27 to TRBJ2-2, with D maybe TRBD2 (5 bases). Trimming shortened V by 5 bases and J by 3 bases, and 16 bases separated the two germline ends. CDR1 is MNHEY, CDR2 SMNVEV, per germline (reference sequence). The CDR3 loop spans 16 amino acids. The CDR3 region is CASSAPTGSYTGELFF. The CDR3 region has the DNA TGTGCCAGCAGTGCGCCAACGGGGTCGTACACCGGGGAGCTGTTTTTT.

This clone showed up just once. The chain employs TRBV4-1 and TRBJ2-1, with D hard to call. Germline V CDR1 and CDR2: MGHRA, YSYEKL. The CDR3 is 15 residues long. V shed 1 base and J shed 0 bases, with 7 bases lying between them. The CDR3 is CASSQGASSYNEQFF. Written as DNA, the CDR3 is TGCGCCAGCAGCCAAGGAGCTAGCTCCTACAATGAGCAGTTCTTC.

The chain couples TRBV7-9 to TRBJ2-1; 9 bases map to TRBD1. The CDR3 is 17 residues long. The germline V gene has CDR1 SEHNR and CDR2 FQNEAQ (reference sequence). With 1 base clipped from V and 5 bases from J, the junction kept 9 bases outside the gene matches. The CDR3 here is CASSLDSGTGSDNEQFF. For the CDR3, the DNA is TGTGCCAGCAGCTTAGATTCCGGGACAGGGAGCGACAATGAGCAGTTCTTC.

V is TRBV20-1 and J is TRBJ1-1; no clear D gene. V lost 8 bases and J lost 6, with 13 bases in between. The germline V gene has CDR1 DFQATT and CDR2 SNEGSKA (reference sequence). This CDR3 comprises 11 residues. CDR3 nucleotides: TGCAGTCCCGGGTATGGCGCTGAAGCTTTCTTT. Protein sequence: CSPGYGAEAFF.

About this clone itself: The sample carries other DNA sequences with the same CDR3. J is TRBJ2-7 and V is TRBV5-4; D gene unclear. Germline V gene data show CDR1 as SGHNT and CDR2 as YYREEE (reference sequence). The CDR3 runs to 12 residues. Trimming cost V 3 bases and J 2 bases, with 6 bases left between them. The CDR3 DNA is TGTGCCAGCAGCTCGGGTACCTACGAGCAGTACTTC. This gives the protein CASSSGTYEQYF.

The chain employs TRBV5-4 and TRBJ2-7; 8 nucleotides line up with TRBD2. Germline V gives CDR1 SGHNT, CDR2 YYREEE (reference sequence). This CDR3 comprises 15 residues. The V segment lost 0 bases and the J segment 2 bases; nucleotides outside the gene matches: 4. Here the CDR3 reads CASSLGAGETYEQYF. CDR3 nucleotides: TGTGCCAGCAGCTTGGGAGCGGGGGAAACCTACGAGCAGTACTTC.

The chain uses TRBV7-9 and TRBJ2-7; D may be TRBD1 or TRBD2 (6 bases each). Per germline, CDR1 SEHNR and CDR2 FQNEAQ (reference sequence). Trimming stripped 3 bases from V and 2 bases from J, with 14 bases between. This CDR3 has 15 residues. In DNA, the CDR3 is TGTGCCAGCAGCTTCTCGGAGGGGGTCCCCTACGAGCAGTACTTC. Residues: CASSFSEGVPYEQYF.

The chain joins TRBV21-1 to TRBJ1-1. TRBV21-1 is a pseudogene. The CDR3 covers 20 residues. The CDR3 DNA is TGTGCCAGCAGCCGCAGCTTTGTTGGGAGAATATCGGAAATTAACACTGAAGCTTTCTTT. This sequence encodes CASSRSFVGRISEINTEAFF.

The rearrangement joins TRBV9 to TRBJ1-1; D may be TRBD1 (5 bases). The CDR3 runs 15 residues. CDR1 SGDLS and CDR2 YYNGEE come from the germline V gene. The V and J ends lost 3 bases and 2 bases respectively, with 14 bases between them. The DNA for the CDR3 is TGTGCCAGCAGCGGACTAGGGGCGGGAAACACTGAAGCTTTCTTT. It yields the protein CASSGLGAGNTEAFF.

The CDR3 DNA follows: TGTGCCAGCTCGGACAACGGAAACACCATATATTTT. Its translation is CASSDNGNTIYF. The chain links TRBV18 to TRBJ1-3; possible D gene TRBD1, 5 bases. Trimming pared 6 bases from V and 4 bases from J, leaving 7 bases between. The CDR3 is 12 amino acids. Germline CDR1 reads KGHSH; CDR2 reads LQKENI.

The chain combines TRBV18 with TRBJ1-1; 7 nucleotides align to TRBD1. Germline values: CDR1 KGHSH, CDR2 LQKENI. The J segment lost 5 bases and the V segment lost 3 bases, leaving 3 bases of the junction unmatched. The CDR3 is made up of 13 amino acids. The CDR3 sequence: CASSPAGGTEAFF. The CDR3 coding sequence is TGTGCCAGCTCACCCGCAGGGGGGACTGAAGCTTTCTTT.